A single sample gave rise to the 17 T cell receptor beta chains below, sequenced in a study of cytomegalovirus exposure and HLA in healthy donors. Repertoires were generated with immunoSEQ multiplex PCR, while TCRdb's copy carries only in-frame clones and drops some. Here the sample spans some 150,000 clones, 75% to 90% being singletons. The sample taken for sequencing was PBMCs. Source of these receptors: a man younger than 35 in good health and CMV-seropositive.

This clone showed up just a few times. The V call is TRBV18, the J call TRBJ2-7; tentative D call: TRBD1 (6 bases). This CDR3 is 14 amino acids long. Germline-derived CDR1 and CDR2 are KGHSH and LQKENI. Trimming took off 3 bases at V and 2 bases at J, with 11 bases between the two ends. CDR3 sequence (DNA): TGTGCCAGCTCACCTTCCGGACAGACCTACGAGCAGTACTTC. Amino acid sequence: CASSPSGQTYEQYF.

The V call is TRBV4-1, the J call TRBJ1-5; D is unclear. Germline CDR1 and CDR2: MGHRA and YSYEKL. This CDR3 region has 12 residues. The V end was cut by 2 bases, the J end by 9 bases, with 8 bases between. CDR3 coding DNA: TGCGCCAGCAGCCAACCTCCGGGGCCCCAGCATTTT. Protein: CASSQPPGPQHF.

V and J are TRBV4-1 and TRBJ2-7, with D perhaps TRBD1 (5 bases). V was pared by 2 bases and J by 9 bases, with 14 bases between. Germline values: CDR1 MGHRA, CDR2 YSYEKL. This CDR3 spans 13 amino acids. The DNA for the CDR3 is TGCGCCAGCAGCCAAATAAGGGGTGAAGGGCAGTACTTC. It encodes CASSQIRGEGQYF.

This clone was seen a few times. The CDR3, as DNA: TGTGCCAGCAGCTTAGGCCCTGGGCCATACCAAGAGACCCAGTACTTC. Amino acid sequence: CASSLGPGPYQETQYF. The chain is built from TRBV7-2 and TRBJ2-5, with no clear D. Germline V CDR1 and CDR2: SGHTA, FQGNSA. This CDR3 contains 16 residues. V lost 1 base and J lost 0, with 12 bases in between. Full variable domain (remainder filled in from reference TRBV7-2 and TRBJ2-5): GAGVSQSPSNKVTEKGKDVELRCDPISGHTALYWYRQSLGQGLEFLIYFQGNSAPDKSGLPSDRFSAERTGGSVSTLTIQRTQQEDSAVYLCASSLGPGPYQETQYFGPGTRLLVL.

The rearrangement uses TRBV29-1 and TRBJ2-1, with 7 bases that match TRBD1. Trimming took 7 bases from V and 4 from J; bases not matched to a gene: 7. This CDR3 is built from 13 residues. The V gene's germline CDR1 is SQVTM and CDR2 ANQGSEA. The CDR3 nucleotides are TGCAGCGGGGGACAGACTGCGTACAATGAGCAGTTCTTC. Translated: CSGGQTAYNEQFF.

CDR3 in amino acids: CASKRLAGDQETQYF. In DNA, the CDR3 is TGTGCCAGCAAGAGACTAGCGGGGGACCAAGAGACCCAGTACTTC. The genes are TRBV11-2 and TRBJ2-5, with TRBD2 matching 12 bases. J lost 0 bases, V lost 7 bases, and 3 bases had no gene match. From germline, CDR1 is SGHAT and CDR2 FQNNGV. The CDR3 loop spans 15 amino acids.

CDR3 loop: CASSSLAGGRSYNEQFF. In DNA form, the CDR3 reads TGTGCCAGCAGCTCACTAGCGGGGGGCCGCTCCTACAATGAGCAGTTCTTC. The chain couples TRBV11-1 to TRBJ2-1, with 12 bases fitting TRBD2. The CDR3 runs to 17 residues. Germline CDR1 and CDR2: SGHAT and FQDESV (reference sequence). V dropped 4 bases and J dropped 0; count of bases not matched to a gene: 4.

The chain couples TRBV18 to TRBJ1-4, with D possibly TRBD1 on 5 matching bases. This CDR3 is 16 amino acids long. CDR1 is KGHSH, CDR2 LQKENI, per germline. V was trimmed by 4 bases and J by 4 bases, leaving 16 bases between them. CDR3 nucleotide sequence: TGTGCCAGCTCACTCACTCGACAGTCCTTTAATGAAAAACTGTTTTTT. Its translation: CASSLTRQSFNEKLFF.

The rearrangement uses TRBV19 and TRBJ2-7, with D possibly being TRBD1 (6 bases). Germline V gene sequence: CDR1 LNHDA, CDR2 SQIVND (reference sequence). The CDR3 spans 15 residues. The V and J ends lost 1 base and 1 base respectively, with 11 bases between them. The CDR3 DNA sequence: TGTGCCAGTAGTATAGTGGACGGACAGTCCTACGAGCAGTACTTC. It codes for CASSIVDGQSYEQYF.

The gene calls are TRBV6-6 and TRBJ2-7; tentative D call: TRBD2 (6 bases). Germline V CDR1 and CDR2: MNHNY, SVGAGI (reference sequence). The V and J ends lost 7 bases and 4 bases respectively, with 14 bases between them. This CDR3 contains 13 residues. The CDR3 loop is CASTTGDGYEQYF. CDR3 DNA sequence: TGTGCCAGCACAACGGGGGATGGGTACGAGCAGTACTTC.

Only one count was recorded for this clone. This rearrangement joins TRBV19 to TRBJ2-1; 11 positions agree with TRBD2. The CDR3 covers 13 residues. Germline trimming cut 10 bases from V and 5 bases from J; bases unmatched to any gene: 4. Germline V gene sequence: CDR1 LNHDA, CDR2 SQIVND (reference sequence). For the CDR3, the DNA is TGTGCCACCGGGACTAGCGGACACAATGAGCAGTTCTTC. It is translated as CATGTSGHNEQFF.

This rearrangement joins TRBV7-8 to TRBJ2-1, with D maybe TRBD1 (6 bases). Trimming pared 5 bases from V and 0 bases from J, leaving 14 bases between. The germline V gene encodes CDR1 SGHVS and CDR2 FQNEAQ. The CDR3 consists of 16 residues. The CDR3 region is CASSRTELSSYNEQFF. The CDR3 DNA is TGTGCCAGCAGCCGGACAGAATTAAGCTCCTACAATGAGCAGTTCTTC.

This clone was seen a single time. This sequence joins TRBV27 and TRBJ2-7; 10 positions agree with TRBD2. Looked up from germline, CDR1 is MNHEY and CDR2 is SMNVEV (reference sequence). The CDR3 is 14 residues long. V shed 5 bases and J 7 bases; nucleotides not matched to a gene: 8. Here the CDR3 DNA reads TGTGCCAGCAGTGCAGCGGGAGGGCCGACGGAGCAGTACTTC. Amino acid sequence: CASSAAGGPTEQYF.

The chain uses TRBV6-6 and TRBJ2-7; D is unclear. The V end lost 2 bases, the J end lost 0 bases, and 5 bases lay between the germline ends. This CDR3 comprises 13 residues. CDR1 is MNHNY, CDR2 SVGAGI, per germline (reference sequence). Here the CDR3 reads CASSYDTSYEQYF. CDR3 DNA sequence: TGTGCCAGCAGTTACGACACCTCCTACGAGCAGTACTTC.

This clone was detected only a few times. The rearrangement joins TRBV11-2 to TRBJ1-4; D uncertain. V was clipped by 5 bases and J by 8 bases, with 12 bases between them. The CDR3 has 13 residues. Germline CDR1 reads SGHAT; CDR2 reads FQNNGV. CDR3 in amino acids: CASSPETGEKLFF. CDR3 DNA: TGTGCCAGCAGCCCCGAGACGGGGGAAAAACTGTTTTTT.

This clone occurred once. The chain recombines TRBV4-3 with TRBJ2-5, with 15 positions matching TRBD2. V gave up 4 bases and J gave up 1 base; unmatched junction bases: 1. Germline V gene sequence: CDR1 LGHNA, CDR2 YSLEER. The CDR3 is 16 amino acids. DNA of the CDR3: TGCGCCAGCAGCCCGGGACTAGCGGGGGGCCAAGAGACCCAGTACTTC. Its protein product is CASSPGLAGGQETQYF.

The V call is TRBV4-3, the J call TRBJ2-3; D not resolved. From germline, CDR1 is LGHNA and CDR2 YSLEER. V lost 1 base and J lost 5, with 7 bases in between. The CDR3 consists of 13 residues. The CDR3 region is CASSQVPGDTQYF. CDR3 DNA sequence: TGCGCCAGCAGCCAAGTCCCGGGAGATACGCAGTATTTT.